The clone carrying this T cell receptor (beta chain) was seen more than once but under ten times. Its target is unknown. One base away lies a much larger clone, so this may be a sequencing read error. This record comes from a study of tumor-infiltrating lymphocytes in primary liver carcinoma. Study background: These patients were men and women whose ages were 30 to 69 years. Study-level findings and limits: It was in tumors, not blood, that the top-250-clone fraction was significantly higher (p = 0.039).

The germline gives CDR1 MNHEY, CDR2 SVGAGI. CDR3 size: 14 residues. Synthesis of TCR beta cDNA was carried out from about 0.55 ug total RNA with a constant-region primer. Three nested multiplex PCR rounds of slightly modified ARM-PCR generated TCR beta libraries. Forward primers for TRBV1-TRBV30 and a C-beta reverse primer served the first two PCR rounds, at 10 cycles each. A single record per CDR3 protein comes from TCRdb applying MiXCR to the multiplex PCR reads. The sample carries roughly 80,000 distinct CDR3 sequences, around 66% recorded once. Total RNA and DNA came together from about 21-30 mg of bulk tissue without cell sorting. Every patient in the cohort had a primary liver carcinoma. That carcinoma was treated by surgical resection.

This chain connects TRBV6-5 to TRBJ1-1; the match to TRBD1 covers 9 bases. The receptor's source is a man aged 35 to 55 with primary liver carcinoma and hepatitis B virus infection. The sequencing sample was made of tumor-adjacent normal liver tissue. The CDR3 protein is CASSYLPLQGAALF. As DNA, the CDR3 is TGTGCCAGCAGTTACCTTCCCTTACAGGGGGCAGCTCTCTTT.